This T cell receptor beta chain is from a study of shared clonotypes between healthy human individuals. Study-level findings and limits: With few donors, the genetic and exposure-history diversity represented was limited.

Clones were read by immunoSEQ multiplex PCR, and TCRdb kept only the in-frame ones, dropping some. The sample shows over a million clones, more than 95% of them seen only once. CDR1 MDHEN and CDR2 SYDVKM come from the germline V gene. CDR3 length equals 14 residues. Trimming took 6 bases from V and 2 from J, leaving 14 bases between them. A note on this clone: Its antigen remains unidentified.

The sample taken for sequencing was naive CD4+ T cells sorted from blood. Subset specified: CD45RA+ positively selected. This chain uses TRBV28 with TRBJ2-7; TRBD2 might be the D (6 bases). This TCR came from a man aged 30 to 39 in good health. DNA of the CDR3: TGTGCCAGCAGGCCGACTAGAAAAACCTACGAGCAGTACTTC. Its translation: CASRPTRKTYEQYF.